Listed below are T cell receptor beta chains from one sample, sequenced in a study of T-cell reconstitution after alpha-beta-depleted transplantation in children. TCRdb reprocessed the PCR reads with MiXCR, giving one entry per CDR3 protein. The sample has a few hundred thousand distinct CDR3 sequences, 25% to 30% seen once. Sequencing was performed on PBMCs, taken before TCRalphabeta/CD19-depleted stem cell transplant. The receptors derive from a boy less than two years old with Wiskott-Aldrich syndrome, due to receive a stem cell transplant. CDR3s include the opening cysteine and the closing phenylalanine or tryptophan. D genes are given only for firm matches. Clone size is given for some rows only: seen once, a few or many times, or a class if the clone is expanded.

CSAREGGRGDGYTF	TGCAGTGCTAGAGAAGGAGGGAGAGGTGATGGCTACACCTTC	TRBV20-1	TRBJ1-2	.	few	14
CASSLGPGYQETQYF	TGCGCCAGCAGCTTGGGCCCAGGGTACCAAGAGACCCAGTACTTC	TRBV5-1	TRBJ2-5	.	few	15
CASSLNRAASGEHNEQFF	TGTGCCAGCAGCTTAAATAGAGCGGCTAGCGGGGAGCACAATGAGCAGTTCTTC	TRBV11-2	TRBJ2-1	TRBD2	.	18
CSARPMGLGKTYEQYF	TGCAGTGCTAGGCCGATGGGACTAGGGAAAACCTACGAGCAGTACTTC	TRBV20-1	TRBJ2-7	TRBD2	.	16
CASSLFSGSQNTGELFF	TGCGCCAGCAGCTTGTTTAGCGGGAGTCAGAACACCGGGGAGCTGTTTTTT	TRBV5-1	TRBJ2-2	TRBD2	.	17
CASSLFYRSTNEKLFF	TGCGCCAGCAGCTTGTTCTATCGATCAACTAATGAAAAACTGTTTTTT	TRBV5-1	TRBJ1-4	.	.	16
CSARRLREGQTQYF	TGCAGTGCTAGGCGGTTGCGGGAGGGCCAGACCCAGTACTTC	TRBV20-1	TRBJ2-5	TRBD2	few	14
CASSQRLAGANEQFF	TGTGCCAGCAGCCAGAGACTAGCGGGAGCTAATGAGCAGTTCTTC	TRBV11-2	TRBJ2-1	TRBD2	.	15
CASHPYSGRERETQYF	TGTGCCAGCCACCCCTATAGCGGCAGAGAGAGGGAGACCCAGTACTTC	TRBV27	TRBJ2-5	.	.	16
CSVMDPSGNEQFF	TGCAGCGTGATGGACCCGTCGGGTAATGAGCAGTTCTTC	TRBV29-1	TRBJ2-1	.	.	13
CASRGGIWYNEQFF	TGTGCCAGCCGAGGGGGGATCTGGTACAATGAGCAGTTCTTC	TRBV14	TRBJ2-1	.	.	14
CASSGLASGQETQYF	TGTGCCAGTAGTGGACTAGCGAGCGGGCAAGAGACCCAGTACTTC	TRBV19	TRBJ2-5	TRBD2	.	15
CASSRQENSGANVLTF	TGCGCCAGCAGCAGACAGGAGAACTCTGGGGCCAACGTCCTGACTTTC	TRBV5-1	TRBJ2-6	.	few	16
CSARDVRGGDTQYF	TGCAGTGCTAGAGATGTGAGAGGGGGAGATACGCAGTATTTT	TRBV20-1	TRBJ2-3	.	.	14
CSARRTGLPNTGELFF	TGCAGTGCTAGACGGACGGGCCTACCGAACACCGGGGAGCTGTTTTTT	TRBV20-1	TRBJ2-2	.	.	16
CASSLVGTGRTYEQYF	TGTGCCAGCAGCTTGGTCGGGACAGGACGCACCTACGAGCAGTACTTC	TRBV5-5	TRBJ2-7	TRBD1	few	16
CASSLFFGGRDNEQFF	TGTGCCAGCAGCTTGTTTTTTGGCGGGAGGGACAATGAGCAGTTCTTC	TRBV13	TRBJ2-1	TRBD2	.	16
CASNGGGGARGQPQHF	TGTGCCAGCAACGGAGGCGGGGGGGCCAGAGGTCAGCCCCAGCATTTT	TRBV2	TRBJ1-5	.	many	16
CSARGDRDYNQPQHF	TGCAGTGCTAGGGGGGACAGGGATTACAATCAGCCCCAGCATTTT	TRBV20-1	TRBJ1-5	TRBD1	.	15
CASSLMGVSYNEQFF	TGTGCCAGCAGTTTGATGGGCGTCAGTTACAATGAGCAGTTCTTC	TRBV12-3/TRBV12-4	TRBJ2-1	.	few	15
CSASVSGSGNTIYF	TGCAGTGCTAGTGTGAGTGGCTCTGGAAACACCATATATTTT	TRBV20-1	TRBJ1-3	.	.	14
CASRRHGRGNLYEQYF	TGTGCCAGCAGACGCCACGGCCGGGGGAATCTCTACGAGCAGTACTTC	TRBV27	TRBJ2-7	.	.	16
CASTLGGTGVNEQFF	TGTGCCAGCACCCTAGGAGGGACAGGGGTCAATGAGCAGTTCTTC	TRBV6-1	TRBJ2-1	TRBD1	.	15
CASSPLQTSGSQHEQFF	TGTGCCAGCAGCCCACTACAAACTAGCGGGAGCCAACATGAGCAGTTCTTC	TRBV5-6	TRBJ2-1	TRBD2	.	17
CASSPLLTGIGETQYF	TGTGCCAGCAGCCCCCTCCTGACAGGGATCGGAGAGACCCAGTACTTC	TRBV7-9	TRBJ2-5	TRBD1	.	16
CASSPLGGNEQFF	TGCGCCAGCAGCCCACTAGGAGGCAATGAGCAGTTCTTC	TRBV5-1	TRBJ2-1	.	few	13
CAWSVLSSNEQFF	TGTGCCTGGAGTGTACTTAGCTCCAATGAGCAGTTCTTC	TRBV30	TRBJ2-1	.	.	13